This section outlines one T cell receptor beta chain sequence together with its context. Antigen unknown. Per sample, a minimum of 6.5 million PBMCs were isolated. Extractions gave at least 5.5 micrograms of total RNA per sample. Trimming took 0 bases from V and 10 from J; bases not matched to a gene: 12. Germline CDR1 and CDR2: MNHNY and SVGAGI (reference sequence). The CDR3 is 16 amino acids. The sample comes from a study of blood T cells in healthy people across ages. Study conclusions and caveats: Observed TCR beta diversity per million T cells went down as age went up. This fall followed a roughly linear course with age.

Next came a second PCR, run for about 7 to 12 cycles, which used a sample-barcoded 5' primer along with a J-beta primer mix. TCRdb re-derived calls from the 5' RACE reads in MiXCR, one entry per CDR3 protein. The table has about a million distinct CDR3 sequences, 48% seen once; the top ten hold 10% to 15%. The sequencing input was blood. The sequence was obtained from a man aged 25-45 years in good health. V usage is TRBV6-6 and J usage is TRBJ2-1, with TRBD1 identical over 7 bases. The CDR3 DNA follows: TGTGCCAGCAGTTACTCGAGTGGGACAGTTCCCTCCGAGCAGTTCTTC. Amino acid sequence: CASSYSSGTVPSEQFF.